A single sample is the source of the 8 T cell receptor beta chains below, sequenced in a study of cytomegalovirus exposure and HLA in healthy donors. The PCR ran on 60 Vbeta and 13 Jbeta primers. TCRdb keeps only in-frame clones here, not all; method: immunoSEQ multiplex PCR. The data contain about 87,000 clones, about 68% of them singletons. Sequencing was carried out using PBMCs. The receptors were gathered from a man aged 25-45 years in good health and CMV-seropositive.

The rearrangement links TRBV5-4 to TRBJ2-3, with D perhaps TRBD2 (5 bases). The CDR3 extends over 15 amino acids. Trimming pared 0 bases from V and 2 bases from J, leaving 10 bases between. Germline V gene sequence: CDR1 SGHNT, CDR2 YYREEE (reference sequence). The CDR3 here is CASSLGSEPTDTQYF. The DNA for the CDR3 is TGTGCCAGCAGCTTGGGTAGCGAGCCCACAGATACGCAGTATTTT.

This clone was seen a handful of times. The chain employs TRBV5-1 and TRBJ2-3, with 9 nucleotides matching TRBD2. Unmatched junction bases numbered 5, after V lost 0 bases and J lost 6 bases. Germline V lookup: CDR1 SGHRS, CDR2 YFSETQ. The CDR3 totals 15 residues. Written as DNA, the CDR3 is TGCGCCAGCAGCTTGGCGCGCGGGGGGGCGGATACGCAGTATTTT. It encodes CASSLARGGADTQYF.

The chain has TRBV9 and TRBJ2-5; tentative D call: TRBD2 (6 bases). Trimming pared 0 bases from V and 1 base from J, leaving 10 bases between. Germline values: CDR1 SGDLS, CDR2 YYNGEE. This CDR3 is 15 amino acids long. CDR3 DNA: TGTGCCAGCAGCGTAGCCGGGGGTCCCCAAGAGACCCAGTACTTC. This translates into CASSVAGGPQETQYF. The full variable domain, rest sourced from reference TRBV9 and TRBJ2-5, is DSGVTQTPKHLITATGQRVTLRCSPRSGDLSVYWYQQSLDQGLQFLIQYYNGEERAKGNILERFSAQQFPDLHSELNLSSLELGDSALYFCASSVAGGPQETQYFGPGTRLLVL.

The rearrangement uses TRBV6-5 and TRBJ2-7, with 8 nucleotides matching TRBD1. The J segment lost 2 bases and the V segment lost 4 bases, leaving 10 bases of the junction unmatched. This CDR3 spans 16 amino acids. CDR1 is MNHEY and CDR2 is SVGAGI in the germline V gene. The CDR3 loop is CASSFTSGTGAYEQYF. The CDR3 DNA reads as TGTGCCAGCAGTTTTACCTCCGGGACAGGCGCCTACGAGCAGTACTTC.

V is TRBV5-6 and J is TRBJ1-2, with D perhaps TRBD1 (5 bases). V lost 0 bases to trimming and J lost 6 bases, with 9 bases between them. From germline, CDR1 is SGHDT and CDR2 YYEEEE. This CDR3 region has 13 residues. CDR3: CASSLEGAHGYTF. CDR3 bases: TGTGCCAGCAGCTTGGAAGGGGCACATGGCTACACCTTC.

This chain uses TRBV6-1 with TRBJ1-1; TRBD1 might be the D (6 bases). Trimming stripped 6 bases from V and 3 bases from J, with 14 bases between. From germline, CDR1 is MNHNS and CDR2 SASEGT. The CDR3 spans 14 residues. The CDR3 loop reads CASSLDSHYTEAFF. The CDR3 DNA follows: TGTGCCAGCAGCTTGGACAGCCACTACACTGAAGCTTTCTTT.

V usage is TRBV9 and J usage is TRBJ2-1, with TRBD2 matching over 8 bases. CDR3 length: 16 amino acids. Germline-derived CDR1 and CDR2 are SGDLS and YYNGEE. With 1 base clipped from V and 7 bases from J, the junction kept 10 bases outside the gene matches. The CDR3 loop is CASSVQLAALGNEQFF. The CDR3 DNA reads as TGTGCCAGCAGCGTACAACTAGCGGCCTTGGGGAATGAGCAGTTCTTC.

The V gene is TRBV7-2, the J gene TRBJ2-7; a weak D match, TRBD2 (5 bases). The germline V gene encodes CDR1 SGHTA and CDR2 FQGNSA. The CDR3 consists of 16 residues. Trimming removed 1 base at V and 0 bases at J, with 13 bases between. This chain's CDR3 is CASSLGLAVLSYEQYF. In nucleotides, the CDR3 is TGTGCCAGCAGCTTAGGTCTAGCCGTTCTCTCCTACGAGCAGTACTTC.